The 28 T cell receptor beta chains listed next were all sequenced from one sample in a study of cytomegalovirus exposure and HLA in healthy donors. The PCR made use of 60 Vbeta and 13 Jbeta primers. Profiled with immunoSEQ multiplex PCR; TCRdb holds only in-frame clones, not every one. The sample lists around 140,000 clones; about three quarters were seen once. The material sequenced was PBMCs. The receptors shown here come from a middle-aged man in good health and CMV-seropositive.

J is TRBJ1-3 and V is TRBV7-9; D gene unclear. In germline, CDR1 is SEHNR, CDR2 FQNEAQ (reference sequence). The V and J ends lost 3 bases and 4 bases respectively, with 16 bases between them. CDR3 length equals 16 residues. The chain's CDR3 is CASSLPRFLSGNTIYF. CDR3 DNA sequence: TGTGCCAGCAGCTTGCCCAGGTTTCTCTCGGGAAACACCATATATTTT.

This clone was detected only once. The CDR3 sequence: CASTSDKYGYTF. The CDR3 bases are TGTGCCAGCACCTCGGACAAGTATGGCTACACCTTC. The chain recombines TRBV6-1 with TRBJ1-2; perhaps TRBD1 as D (5 bases). The CDR3 consists of 12 residues. Germline CDR1 is MNHNS and CDR2 is SASEGT. The V gene lost 7 bases and the J gene lost 5 bases, with 11 bases spanning the gap.

The chain has TRBV5-1 and TRBJ2-2, with D possibly matching TRBD2 (5 bases). V dropped 6 bases and J dropped 2 bases, with 11 bases sitting between them. The germline V gene encodes CDR1 SGHRS and CDR2 YFSETQ. The CDR3 length is 14 residues. CDR3 nucleotides: TGCGCCAGCACCTCGGACTCAAACACCGGGGAGCTGTTTTTT. This translates into CASTSDSNTGELFF.

The chain uses TRBV29-1 and TRBJ2-1; D possibly corresponds to TRBD1 (6 bases). Trimming removed 1 base from V and 2 bases from J, with 9 bases in between. The length of the CDR3 is 14 residues. The germline V gene encodes CDR1 SQVTM and CDR2 ANQGSEA. CDR3 DNA: TGCAGCGTTGAAGTAGGGGGACCCTACAATGAGCAGTTCTTC. It encodes CSVEVGGPYNEQFF.

The genes are TRBV6-1 and TRBJ1-1; a weak D match, TRBD1 (5 bases). V was clipped by 4 bases and J by 1 base, with 10 bases between them. The germline gives CDR1 MNHNS, CDR2 SASEGT. This CDR3 is 14 amino acids long. This CDR3 reads CASSVDTPNTEAFF. For the CDR3, the DNA is TGTGCCAGCAGTGTGGACACACCGAACACTGAAGCTTTCTTT.

The rearrangement links TRBV10-3 to TRBJ2-7; maybe TRBD2 (5 bases). V was trimmed by 3 bases and J by 5 bases, leaving 14 bases between them. Germline V lookup: CDR1 ENHRY, CDR2 SYGVKD. The CDR3 totals 14 residues. This CDR3 is CAISEGLAVNEQYF. The CDR3 nucleotides are TGTGCCATCAGTGAAGGTCTAGCCGTGAACGAGCAGTACTTC.

V and J are TRBV2 and TRBJ2-1; possibly TRBD2 for D (6 bases). V shed 4 bases and J shed 2 bases, with 12 bases lying between them. The germline V gene has CDR1 SNHLY and CDR2 FYNNEI. The CDR3 covers 15 residues. CDR3 DNA: TGTGCCAGCAGTGCGGAGGGAGTGGCCTACAATGAGCAGTTCTTC. Translation: CASSAEGVAYNEQFF.

The chain is built from TRBV6-5 and TRBJ2-7; 7 bases map to TRBD1. This CDR3 has 14 amino acids. Germline V lookup: CDR1 MNHEY, CDR2 SVGAGI. Trimming removed 1 base from V and 2 bases from J; junction bases left unmatched: 2. DNA of the CDR3: TGTGCCAGCAGTTACTACAGGGGAACCTACGAGCAGTACTTC. Protein: CASSYYRGTYEQYF.

This clone was picked up a small number of times. V and J are TRBV6-5 and TRBJ2-5; TRBD2 might be the D (6 bases). The J call is in doubt because the DNA end fits TRBJ2-7 better. The CDR3 is 13 residues long. Per germline, CDR1 MNHEY and CDR2 SVGAGI. The CDR3 is CASSYGTPYEQYF. The CDR3 DNA sequence: TGTGCCAGCAGTTACGGGACTCCCTACGAGCAGTACTTC.

The rearrangement joins TRBV11-2 to TRBJ1-2; D is uncertain. The length of the CDR3 is 12 residues. From germline, CDR1 is SGHAT and CDR2 FQNNGV. Trimming took off 6 bases at V and 8 bases at J, with 13 bases between the two ends. CDR3 bases: TGTGCCAGCAGGGGCAGGTCCCGGGGCTACACCTTC. Translating it yields CASRGRSRGYTF.

This chain joins TRBV19 and TRBJ2-5; 8 positions agree with TRBD2. The CDR3 spans 16 residues. Germline trimming cut 6 bases from V and 4 bases from J; bases unmatched to any gene: 13. Germline V gene sequence: CDR1 LNHDA, CDR2 SQIVND (reference sequence). In DNA form, the CDR3 reads TGTGCCAGTAGACAGGGTTCTGTCGCGGGAGGAGAGACCCAGTACTTC. Its protein is CASRQGSVAGGETQYF.

This chain joins TRBV2 and TRBJ1-6; TRBD1 might be the D (6 bases). Trimming stripped 1 base from V and 12 bases from J, with 13 bases between. CDR1 and CDR2 (germline): SNHLY, FYNNEI. This CDR3 has 14 residues. CDR3 residues: CASSEDWGRVPLHF. CDR3 nucleotide sequence: TGTGCCAGCAGTGAAGACTGGGGGCGCGTACCCCTCCACTTT.

V is TRBV21-1 and J is TRBJ2-7; TRBD2 is the table's D call and was not checked against the DNA. TRBV21-1 is tagged as a pseudogene. This CDR3 comprises 19 residues. Here the CDR3 reads CASSKASLLGGLFAYEQYF. For the CDR3, the DNA is TGTGCCAGCAGCAAAGCCTCCCTACTTGGCGGACTATTCGCCTACGAGCAGTACTTC.

CDR3 amino acids: CASSQVTDRAVGTEAFF. DNA for the CDR3: TGCGCCAGCAGCCAAGTCACGGACAGGGCGGTAGGCACTGAAGCTTTCTTT. The chain employs TRBV4-3 and TRBJ1-1, with TRBD1 matching 8 bases. Germline loops: CDR1 LGHNA, CDR2 YSLEER. The CDR3 totals 17 residues. Trimming cost V 1 base and J 4 bases; bases outside gene matches: 11.

The V call is TRBV7-9, the J call TRBJ2-2; D is unclear. The ends were cut back, 5 bases at V and 1 base at J, with 11 bases in the middle. CDR1 and CDR2 (germline): SEHNR, FQNEAQ (reference sequence). The CDR3 sequence is 15 residues long. CDR3 sequence: CASSLNPGNTGELFF. CDR3 sequence (DNA): TGTGCCAGCAGCCTTAATCCAGGGAACACCGGGGAGCTGTTTTTT.

The genes are TRBV5-4 and TRBJ2-3; TRBD1 agrees at 7 bases. V shed 4 bases and J 1 base; nucleotides not matched to a gene: 9. CDR1 is SGHNT, CDR2 YYREEE, per germline (reference sequence). The CDR3 spans 16 residues. This CDR3 reads CASSHQTGKGTDTQYF. The DNA of the CDR3 is TGTGCCAGCAGCCACCAGACAGGGAAGGGCACAGATACGCAGTATTTT.

The chain has TRBV27 and TRBJ2-5, with a possible D match to TRBD2 (6 bases). V shed 6 bases and J shed 4 bases, with 18 bases lying between them. Germline V CDR1 and CDR2: MNHEY, SMNVEV (reference sequence). This CDR3 region has 15 residues. CDR3 sequence (DNA): TGTGCCAGCAGGCCATTGGGGGGTTTTGGAGAGACCCAGTACTTC. Translated, it gives CASRPLGGFGETQYF.

V gene TRBV4-3 combines with J gene TRBJ1-2, with TRBD1 matching 9 bases. Losses at the gene ends were 4 bases for V and 4 bases for J; bases not matched to a gene: 4. Germline CDR1 is LGHNA and CDR2 is YSLEER. This CDR3 is built from 14 residues. The CDR3 DNA follows: TGCGCCAGCAGCCCGGGACAGGGCTTCTATGGCTACACCTTC. Its translation is CASSPGQGFYGYTF.

This sequence joins TRBV11-2 and TRBJ2-5; D gene uncertain. This CDR3 has 14 amino acids. Trimming took 1 base from V and 7 from J, leaving 13 bases between them. Per germline, CDR1 SGHAT and CDR2 FQNNGV. This chain's CDR3 is CASSLGFSYGTQYF. CDR3 DNA: TGTGCCAGCAGCTTAGGGTTTAGCTATGGGACCCAGTACTTC.

This chain connects TRBV19 to TRBJ1-2; perhaps TRBD1 as D (5 bases). CDR3 length: 13 residues. Germline CDR1 reads LNHDA; CDR2 reads SQIVND (reference sequence). Trimming took off 7 bases at V and 4 bases at J, with 13 bases between the two ends. CDR3 loop: CASIPQGSYGYTF. CDR3 sequence (DNA): TGTGCCAGTATTCCTCAGGGTTCCTATGGCTACACCTTC.

In this sample, this clone turned up once. V usage is TRBV5-4 and J usage is TRBJ2-1; maybe TRBD2 (7 bases). Germline lookup yields CDR1 SGHNT and CDR2 YYREEE (reference sequence). Trimming shortened V by 2 bases and J by 5 bases, and 14 bases separated the two germline ends. This CDR3 region has 15 residues. This CDR3 reads CASSFLRGPNNEQFF. The CDR3 DNA reads TGTGCCAGCAGCTTCCTGCGGGGGCCCAACAATGAGCAGTTCTTC.

The rearrangement uses TRBV10-3 and TRBJ1-2; D is perhaps TRBD1 (5 bases). This CDR3 is 13 amino acids long. V was clipped by 3 bases and J by 4 bases, with 9 bases between them. The germline CDR1 and CDR2 sequences are ENHRY and SYGVKD. The CDR3 coding sequence is TGTGCCATCAGTGATCAGGGTACCTATGGCTACACCTTC. This translates into CAISDQGTYGYTF.

The chain uses TRBV27 and TRBJ2-1; unclear D gene. Germline CDR1 is MNHEY and CDR2 is SMNVEV (reference sequence). With 8 bases removed from V and 3 bases from J, the gap between germline ends came to 8 bases. The CDR3 length is 12 residues. As DNA, the CDR3 is TGTGCCAGCGGGCTAAACTACAATGAGCAGTTCTTC. Translated, it gives CASGLNYNEQFF.

CDR3 DNA: TGTGCCAGCCTGCAAGGGGGTTGGGGCGAGCCCCAGCATTTT. Translated, it gives CASLQGGWGEPQHF. The chain carries TRBV6-1 and TRBJ1-5; D is possibly TRBD1 (6 bases). The germline V gene has CDR1 MNHNS and CDR2 SASEGT. V was cut by 8 bases and J by 8 bases, with 19 bases left in between. The CDR3 runs 14 residues.

The chain joins TRBV19 to TRBJ1-1; TRBD1 might be the D (5 bases). Per the germline V gene, CDR1 is LNHDA and CDR2 is SQIVND (reference sequence). CDR3 length equals 17 residues. Trimming removed 4 bases from V and 4 bases from J, with 22 bases in between. The CDR3 DNA reads TGTGCCAGTAGTACGGTGGGACCCGCCCGGGGGAGCACTGAAGCTTTCTTT. Protein sequence: CASSTVGPARGSTEAFF.

This clone appeared a few times. The CDR3 DNA reads TGTGCCAGCTCACCCGCGATGCCCGAAGACACCATATATTTT. The encoded protein is CASSPAMPEDTIYF. The rearrangement links TRBV18 to TRBJ1-3; the D is unclear. The length of the CDR3 is 14 residues. Trimming stripped 3 bases from V and 8 bases from J, with 14 bases between. Germline CDR1 is KGHSH and CDR2 is LQKENI. Full variable domain (outside the CDR3, taken from reference TRBV18 and TRBJ1-3): NAGVMQNPRHLVRRRGQEARLRCSPMKGHSHVYWYRQLPEEGLKFMVYLQKENIIDESGMPKERFSAEFPKEGPSILRIQQVVRGDSAAYFCASSPAMPEDTIYFGEGSWLTVV.

This chain uses TRBV30 with TRBJ1-4; the D gene is possibly TRBD1 (6 bases). This CDR3 is built from 16 residues. Trimming removed 3 bases at V and 8 bases at J, with 22 bases between. Germline loops: CDR1 GTSNPN, CDR2 SVGIG (reference sequence). CDR3 DNA sequence: TGTGCCTGGAGCCATACTACAGGGCCCGGAAAGGAAAAACTGTTTTTT. It codes for CAWSHTTGPGKEKLFF.

This clone occurred once. The chain has TRBV5-1 and TRBJ2-3; 11 bases are a match to TRBD2. CDR3 length: 16 residues. Germline CDR1 is SGHRS and CDR2 is YFSETQ. J lost 0 bases, V lost 4 bases, and 4 bases had no gene match. CDR3 nucleotide sequence: TGCGCCAGCAGCCCGGGACTAGCGGAGAGCACAGATACGCAGTATTTT. Its protein is CASSPGLAESTDTQYF.